This T cell receptor beta chain comes out of a study of blood T cell repertoires in COVID-19. This CDR3 is built from 14 residues. Germline CDR1 and CDR2: KGHSH and LQKENI. V shed 5 bases, J shed 6 bases, and the junction held 9 bases outside the gene matches. Profiled with immunoSEQ multiplex PCR; TCRdb holds only in-frame clones, not every one. The table lists about 370,000 clones, about 89% of them singletons. What was sequenced was PBMCs or T cells enriched from blood (not recorded which). The V call is TRBV18, the J call TRBJ1-2; 7 positions match TRBD1. This clonotype was sampled from a woman aged 40 to 50 who had been exposed to COVID-19. CDR3 sequence reads: CASSKITGEDGYTF. The CDR3 bases are TGTGCCAGCTCAAAAATCACAGGGGAGGATGGCTACACCTTC.